The source of this T cell receptor beta chain is a study of identical twins (dated by TCRdb to 2016 to 2017). With respect to the entire study: To test whether fetal clonotypes persist, the study used deep sequencing on TCR alpha and beta repertoires from monozygotic twins, unrelated adults of various ages, and cord blood. To rule out contamination, the twin experiments were replicated at different times with different library preparation protocols. What the study reported, not specific to this receptor: Out-of-frame TCR alpha sequences shared between twins showed an excess of low generation-probability sequences compared with coincidental sharing between unrelated individuals. Invariant T cells such as MAIT and iNKT could partly confound zero-insertion analyses, although diverse VJ usage argued against such confounding for most clonotypes. Abundant cord blood beta clonotypes had fewer insertions, young adult naive repertoires showed a similar but weaker trend, and memory repertoires showed no such trend. Out-of-frame TCR alpha sharing in monozygotic twins was systematically underestimated by recombination models, whereas sharing between unrelated individuals was in agreement with the recombination models. Because the same donors could not be followed over many years, conclusions were based on cross-sectional statistical analysis. A weaker excess of twin sharing was found in beta out-of-frame sequences because the signal-to-noise ratio was lowered by fewer shared sequences.

The germline V gene encodes CDR1 SGHRS and CDR2 YFSETQ. V is cut by 0 bases and J by 2 bases, and the space between the germline ends is 17 bases. Its CDR3 holds 17 amino acids, cysteine through phenylalanine. Only the CDR3 DNA is retained, 51 bases long and in frame from the first base. Every donor was a healthy Caucasian. Three pairs of female monozygotic twins, all aged 18 to 29 years, were included in the twin cohort. Peripheral blood mononuclear cells were used as the source from which RNA for TCR libraries was isolated. The table lists this clonotype with a few counts. This clone's antigen is unknown. No per-base quality is available; no much larger clone lies one base away. Receptor libraries were prepared by 5' RACE. These reads were obtained on an Illumina HiSeq 2000. Template switching introduced a universal primer binding site; the final cDNA contained a unique molecular identifier, enabling accurate counting of TCR cDNA molecules. Specific primers in the conserved constant-segment region were used to synthesize first-strand cDNA for TCR alpha and beta chains. Each cDNA library was double barcoded, with a SMART-Mk sample barcode plus Illumina barcodes, to control for contamination. Two successive PCR steps introduced TruSeq adapter sequences along with Illumina sample barcodes. Sequencing of the TCR alpha and beta cDNA libraries was done on the Illumina HiSeq platform using custom primers. Per the source publication's procedure: Unique molecular identifiers were extracted from raw reads with MiGEC, and CDR3 positions were determined with MiXCR. For each individual, recombination models were inferred using an EM algorithm with the repgenHMM and IGoR tools. Shared clonotype analysis was performed with the tcR package in R, normalizing sharing by the product of cloneset sizes. To study raw recombination free of thymic and clonal selection effects, out-of-frame nonproductive sequences were analyzed. The public reads were run again by TCRdb, first through fastp at Q25 and then through MiXCR, and only productive beta chains were kept. Rows with one shared CDR3 protein collapse into an entry with the most common genes and DNA. The V and J calls, along with clone size, are taken from TCRdb and not from the paper's own processing. Within this sample are 550,000 to 700,000 distinct CDR3 sequences, with approximately 9.6% of them counted one time only. The ten largest account for under 3% of the sample.

This sample also belongs to another study, concerning yellow fever vaccine responses in identical twins. As the second paper documents: The T cell response to vaccination in identical twins was reported by the authors to appear partly convergent and partly personalized. In the study, vaccine-responding T cell clones were precisely tracked in identical twins.

This sequence originates from a woman between 18 and 29 years old in good health. The sample was PBMCs. The V and J genes are TRBV5-1 and TRBJ2-5; the D gene could be TRBD1 or TRBD2, each one agreeing over 6 bases. Here is the DNA: TGCGCCAGCAGCTTGGGGCTTGATCGGGGGCAGCAAGAGACCCAGTACTTC. Its amino acids are CASSLGLDRGQQETQYF.